The TCR beta chain described here comes from a study of CD8 T cells in Susac syndrome. This CDR3 spans 15 amino acids. Germline loops: CDR1 LNHDA, CDR2 SQIVND (reference sequence). With 2 bases removed from V and 5 bases from J, the gap between germline ends came to 13 bases. With random hexamers, reverse transcription was performed on roughly 0.5 to 1 ug of RNA. TCRdb itself ran the immunoSEQ multiplex PCR reads through MiXCR, one entry per CDR3 protein. This table holds tens of thousands of distinct CDR3 sequences, approximately 96% found once. The sequencing sample was made of CD8+ T cells from PBMCs. This sequence was found in a human donor with Susac syndrome. V is TRBV19 and J is TRBJ1-5; possible D gene TRBD1, 6 bases. CDR3 coding DNA: TGTGCCAGTAGTATATGGACAGTTGGGGATCAGCCCCAGCATTTT. The encoded protein is CASSIWTVGDQPQHF. The full variable domain, with the rest looked up from reference TRBV19 and TRBJ1-5, is DGGITQSPKYLFRKEGQNVTLSCEQNLNHDAMYWYRQDPGQGLRLIYYSQIVNDFQKGDIAEGYSVSREKKESFPLTVTSAQKNPTAFYLCASSIWTVGDQPQHFGDGTRLSIL.